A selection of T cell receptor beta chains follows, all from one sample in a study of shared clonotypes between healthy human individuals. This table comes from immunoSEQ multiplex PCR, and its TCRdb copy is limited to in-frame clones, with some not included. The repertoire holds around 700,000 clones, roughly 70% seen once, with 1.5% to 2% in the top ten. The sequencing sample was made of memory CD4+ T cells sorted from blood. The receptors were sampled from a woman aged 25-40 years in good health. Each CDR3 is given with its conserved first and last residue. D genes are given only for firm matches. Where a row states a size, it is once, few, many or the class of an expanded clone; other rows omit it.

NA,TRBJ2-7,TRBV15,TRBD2,TGTGCCACCAGCAGAGAGGGCGGGAGCCCCTACGAGCAGTACTTC,CATSREGGSPYEQYF
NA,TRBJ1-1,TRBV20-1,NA,TGCAGTGCAGAACTTACAGGCCATGCTTTCTTT,CSAELTGHAFF
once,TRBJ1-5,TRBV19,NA,TGTGCCAGTAGTACTACCTTCGGGGGGAATCAGCCCCAGCATTTT,CASSTTFGGNQPQHF
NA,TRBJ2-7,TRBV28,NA,TGTGCCAGCAGCCCATGGGGTCTTGGACAACGGGCGTGGGAGCAGTACTTC,CASSPWGLGQRAWEQYF
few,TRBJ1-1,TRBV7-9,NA,TGTGCCAGCAGCTCCCCCGCCCGGGGACGGACGATGAACACTGAAGCTTTCTTT,CASSSPARGRTMNTEAFF
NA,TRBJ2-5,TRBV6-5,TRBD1,TGTGCCAGCAGTTACGGGTCCGGGACAGGGGGGACCCAGTACTTC,CASSYGSGTGGTQYF
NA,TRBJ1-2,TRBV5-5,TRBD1,TGTGCCAGCAGTTTTACAGGGGATGGCTACACCTTC,CASSFTGDGYTF
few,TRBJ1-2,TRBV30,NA,TGTGCCTGGAAGACCCCCAGGGTGAACGATGGCTACACCTTC,CAWKTPRVNDGYTF
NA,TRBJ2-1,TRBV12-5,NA,TGTGCTAGTGGTTTGGGAGATCATACAGGGATGAGGGGCAATGAGCAGTTCTTC,CASGLGDHTGMRGNEQFF
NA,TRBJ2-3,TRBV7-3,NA,TGTGCCAGCAGCTTTGGGGGAAGCACAGATACGCAGTATTTT,CASSFGGSTDTQYF
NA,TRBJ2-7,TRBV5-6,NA,TGTGCCAGCAGCAGGGCAGGGCAAAGGAACGAGCAGTACTTC,CASSRAGQRNEQYF
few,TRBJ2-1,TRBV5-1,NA,TGCGCCAGCAGCTTGCCTAACCCCTCCTACAATGAGCAGTTCTTC,CASSLPNPSYNEQFF
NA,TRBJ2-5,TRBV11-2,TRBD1,TGTGCCAGCAGCTTAGACCGGGGTGACAGGGGAGAAGAGACCCAGTACTTC,CASSLDRGDRGEETQYF
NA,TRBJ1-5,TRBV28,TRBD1,TGTGCCAGCAGTTTCCAGGGGGCGAGGAATCAGCCCCAGCATTTT,CASSFQGARNQPQHF
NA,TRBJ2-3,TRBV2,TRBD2,TGTGCCAGCAGTGAACGCGGTAGCGGGACCCCGGATACGCAGTATTTT,CASSERGSGTPDTQYF
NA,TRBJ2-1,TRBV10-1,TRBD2,TGCGCCAGCAGTGAGACCCTAGCGGGAGAGCAGTTCTTC,CASSETLAGEQFF
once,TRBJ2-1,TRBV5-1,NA,TGCGCCAGCAGCTTGGCATCGCAGGGATACAATGAGCAGTTCTTC,CASSLASQGYNEQFF
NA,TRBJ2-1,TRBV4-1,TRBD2,TGCGCCAGCAGGCCTCTCCGCGGGAGTTCTTCTACTACCAATGAGCAGTTCTTC,CASRPLRGSSSTTNEQFF
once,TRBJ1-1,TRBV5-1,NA,TGCGCCAGCAGCTTGGCCCTCTGGGTAAACACTGAAGCTTTCTTT,CASSLALWVNTEAFF
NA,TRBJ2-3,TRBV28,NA,TGTGCCAGCGGAGAATTAACAAGTTCGGGCACAGATACGCAGTATTTT,CASGELTSSGTDTQYF
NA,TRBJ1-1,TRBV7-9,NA,TGTGCCAGCAGTCGGACACCTATGAACACTGAAGCTTTCTTT,CASSRTPMNTEAFF
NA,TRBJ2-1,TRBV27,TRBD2,TGTGCCAGCATGGCCCAAGCGGGAGGGTACAATGAGCAGTTCTTC,CASMAQAGGYNEQFF
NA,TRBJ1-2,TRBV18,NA,TGTGCCAGCTCACCAGATGATGGGGGCGGCTACACCTTC,CASSPDDGGGYTF
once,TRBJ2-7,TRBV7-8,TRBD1,TGTGCCAGCAGTGAACCCGGGACAGGGGTCCTTTATTACAACGAGCAGTACTTC,CASSEPGTGVLYYNEQYF
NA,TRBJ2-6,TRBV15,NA,TGTGCCACCAGCAGAGATAGGGCAGCTGGGGCCAACGTCCTGACTTTC,CATSRDRAAGANVLTF
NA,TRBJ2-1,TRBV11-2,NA,TGTGCCAGCAGCTTAGATCCAGGGTTGGGCAATGAGCAGTTCTTC,CASSLDPGLGNEQFF
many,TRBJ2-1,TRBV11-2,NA,TGTGCCAGCAGCTTAGGACAGCCCGATGAGCAGTTCTTC,CASSLGQPDEQFF
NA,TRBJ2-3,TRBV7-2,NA,TGTGCCAGCAGCTTCAACGGGGCAGCGGCAGATACGCAGTATTTT,CASSFNGAAADTQYF
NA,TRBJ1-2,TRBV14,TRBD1,TGTGCCAGCAGCCAGGAGGACAGGGGGCTTGGCTACACCTTC,CASSQEDRGLGYTF
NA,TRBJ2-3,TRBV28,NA,TGTGCCAGCACTTTAGGGGGTAGGGTGGATACGCAGTATTTT,CASTLGGRVDTQYF
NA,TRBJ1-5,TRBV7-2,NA,TGTGCCAGCAGCTCCGGGGGAGGGAGCAATCAGCCCCAGCATTTT,CASSSGGGSNQPQHF
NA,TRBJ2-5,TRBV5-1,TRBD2,TGCGCCAGCAGATTCTTGGGACTAGCGGGCGGGGAGACCCAGTACTTC,CASRFLGLAGGETQYF
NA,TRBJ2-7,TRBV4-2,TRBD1,TGTGCCAGCAGCCAAGAAAAAGGACAGGGGACCGACGAGCAGTACTTC,CASSQEKGQGTDEQYF
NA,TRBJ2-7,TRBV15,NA,TGTGCCACCAGCAGTCCGGGACCAAGCTACGAGCAGTACTTC,CATSSPGPSYEQYF
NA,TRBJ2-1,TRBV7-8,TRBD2,TGTGCCAGCAGCTTAGCCCCGGGACTAGCGGGAGCCGGGGGCTCCAATGAGCAGTTCTTC,CASSLAPGLAGAGGSNEQFF
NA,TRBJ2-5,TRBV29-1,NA,TGCAGCGTCGGGACCTACCAAGAGACCCAGTACTTC,CSVGTYQETQYF
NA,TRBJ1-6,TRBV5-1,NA,TGCGCCAGCAGCCCCGGACCCTTCTCCTATAATTCACCCCTCCACTTT,CASSPGPFSYNSPLHF
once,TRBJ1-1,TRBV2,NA,TGTGCCAGCACCAACACAGGGAACACTGAAGCTTTCTTT,CASTNTGNTEAFF
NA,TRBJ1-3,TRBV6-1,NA,TGTGCCAGCAGCACCTCCTCCTACTCTGGAAACACCATATATTTT,CASSTSSYSGNTIYF
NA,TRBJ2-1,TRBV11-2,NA,TGTGCCAGCAGCCGAAGGCAGGTCTACAATGAGCAGTTCTTC,CASSRRQVYNEQFF
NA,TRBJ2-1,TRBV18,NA,TGTGCCAGCTCACCTAGCGATGAGCAGTTCTTC,CASSPSDEQFF
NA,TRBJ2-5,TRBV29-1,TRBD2,TGCAGCGTGGGACTAGCGGGGGAGACCCAGTACTTC,CSVGLAGETQYF
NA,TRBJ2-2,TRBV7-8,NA,TGTGCCAGCAGCTTCCGCCGTGGGAGCACCGGGGAGCTGTTTTTT,CASSFRRGSTGELFF
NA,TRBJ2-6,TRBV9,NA,TGTGCCAGCAGCGCCCAACACTCTGGGGCCAACGTCCTGACTTTC,CASSAQHSGANVLTF
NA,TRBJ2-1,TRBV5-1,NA,TGCGCCAGCAGGCGGGAAAGCTCCTACAATGAGCAGTTCTTC,CASRRESSYNEQFF
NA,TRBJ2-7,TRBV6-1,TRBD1,TGTGCCAGCAGTGCCGACAGGGGACTCTACGAGCAGTACTTC,CASSADRGLYEQYF